The T cell receptor beta chain described here comes from a study of blood T cell repertoires in COVID-19. As for the study in general: Samples representing acute and convalescent COVID-19 were sourced from the United States, Italy and Spain. PBMCs, B-cell-depleted T cells, or T cells were the source of the cDNA or gDNA that made up the material.

The V and J ends lost 5 bases and 6 bases, in that order; junction bases with no gene match: 4. The CDR3 totals 14 residues. Looked up from germline, CDR1 is MDHEN and CDR2 is SYDVKM. In the authors' methods: Using reference gene primer amplification, nucleated cell counts were estimated. Sequencing was performed with immunoSEQ multiplex PCR; in TCRdb, only in-frame clones are kept and a portion is missing. That table is the source of V, J and clone size, and D and trimming were worked out from the DNA. Found here are about 180,000 clones, roughly 81% of them singletons; the top ten hold about 12%. Patients in Seattle were enrolled during active infection, then followed longitudinally.

This TCR was recovered from a woman of 80 years or more with COVID-19, enrolled during active disease. The rearrangement links TRBV28 to TRBJ2-2, with 9 bases that match TRBD1. Specimen: peripheral blood. CDR3 sequence (DNA): TGTGCCAGCAGTCCTGGGGACAGGGCCGGGGAGCTGTTTTTT. Amino acids: CASSPGDRAGELFF.